This T cell receptor (beta chain) appears in the sequencing data of a study of CD8 T cells in ankylosing spondylitis. Study results and limitations: In the blood and synovial fluid of reactive arthritis, some motif variants had been previously reported. Blood of patients with ankylosing spondylitis appeared to be characterized by a TCR beta motif of 8 or 9 highly homologous variants. Disease-linked clones reportedly showed significant enrichment in matched ankylosing spondylitis synovial fluid. The authors found the disease-linked clones to be CD8+ and relatively rare in peripheral blood.

Quantitative molecular-barcoded 5'-RACE generated the TCR beta libraries. Using its own MiXCR run on the 5' RACE reads, TCRdb lists one record per CDR3 protein. The sample comprises about 460,000 distinct CDR3 sequences, 5.3% of which are singletons, and around 3.5% rests with the top ten. Per the germline V gene, CDR1 is SQVTM and CDR2 is ANQGSEA. V shed 6 bases and J 5 bases; nucleotides not matched to a gene: 12. The CDR3 has 14 amino acids. This clonotype was detected a few times. Its cognate antigen is unknown. The material sequenced was blood, either unsorted or a sorted T cell fraction (not recorded which). The J gene is TRBJ1-1, the V gene TRBV29-1; the match to TRBD1 covers 7 bases. This clonotype was obtained from a male donor with ankylosing spondylitis. The DNA for the CDR3 is TGCAGCGTGATTACCCGGGACAGTCCTACTGAAGCTTTCTTT. Protein: CSVITRDSPTEAFF.